This T cell receptor beta chain was captured in a study of T-cell reconstitution after alpha-beta-depleted transplantation in children (dated by TCRdb to 2016 to 2017). About the study as a whole: The study quantitatively tracked T-cell immune reconstitution after TCRalphabeta/CD19-depleted allogeneic hematopoietic cell transplantation in children using TCR repertoire profiling. What the study reported, not specific to this receptor: In some patients, high TCRbeta diversity at day 60 was attributed to recipient T cells and intrathymic progenitors that had survived conditioning. Over the following months the frequencies of hyperexpanded clones went down, and after one year T-cell counts and TCRbeta diversity were mostly credited to newly produced T cells. Apparently early alphabetaT-cell count recovery about two months after transplant reportedly relied on only several hundred rapidly expanded clones derived from non-depleted graft cells.

With regard to this clonotype: Its antigen remains unidentified. No base quality information exists; no much larger clone differs at one position.

The library came from PCR. Reads for this sample came from an Illumina HiSeq 2500. TCR libraries were prepared with molecular barcoding, using unique molecular identifiers to normalize TCRbeta repertoire quantification. Starting from the raw public reads, TCRdb applied fastp trimming at Q25, assembled clones with MiXCR and retained in-frame beta chains. One record per CDR3 amino acid sequence lists the most common genes and DNA. Here the sample has hundreds of thousands of distinct CDR3 sequences; around 9.2% occur a single time. The ten largest make up roughly 36% of the sample. The label giving this sample's treatment or condition can be read as: allogeneic hematopoietic cell transplantation with graft depleted of TCRalphabeta T cells and CD19 B cells. Transplant recipients were children who received TCRalphabeta/CD19-depleted allogeneic hematopoietic cell grafts. Sequences SGHTA (CDR1) and FQGNSA (CDR2) are obtained from the germline V gene. Reading from cysteine to phenylalanine, the CDR3 counts 14 amino acids. The retained sequence is limited to the CDR3, 42 bases, with the frame set at the first base. The V end loses 5 bases and the J end loses 0 bases, and a stretch of 10 bases separates them.

This TCR came from a male patient aged 2-9 years who had a stem cell transplant for acute myeloid leukemia, so the T cells may come from the graft donor. The sample in question was PBMCs, mostly from graft donor cells, obtained 360 days after TCRalphabeta/CD19-depleted stem cell transplant. The V and J segments used are TRBV7-2 and TRBJ1-1; no D gene call is confident. Here is the DNA: TGTGCCAGCAGCCGACTCACAGTGAACACTGAAGCTTTCTTT. The resulting protein is CASSRLTVNTEAFF.